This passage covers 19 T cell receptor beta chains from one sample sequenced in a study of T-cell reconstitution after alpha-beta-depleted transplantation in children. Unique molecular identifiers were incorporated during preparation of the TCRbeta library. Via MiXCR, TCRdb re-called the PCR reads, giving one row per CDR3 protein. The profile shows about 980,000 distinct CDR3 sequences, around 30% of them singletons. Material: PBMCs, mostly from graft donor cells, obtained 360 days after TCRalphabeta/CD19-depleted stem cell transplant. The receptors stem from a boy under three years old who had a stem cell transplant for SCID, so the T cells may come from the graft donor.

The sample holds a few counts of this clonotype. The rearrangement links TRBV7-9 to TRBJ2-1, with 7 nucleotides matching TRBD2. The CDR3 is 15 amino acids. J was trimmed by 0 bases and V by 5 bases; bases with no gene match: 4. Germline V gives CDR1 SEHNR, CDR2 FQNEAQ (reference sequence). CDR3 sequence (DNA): TGTGCCAGCAGCCCCCGGGACTACTCCTACAATGAGCAGTTCTTC. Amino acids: CASSPRDYSYNEQFF.

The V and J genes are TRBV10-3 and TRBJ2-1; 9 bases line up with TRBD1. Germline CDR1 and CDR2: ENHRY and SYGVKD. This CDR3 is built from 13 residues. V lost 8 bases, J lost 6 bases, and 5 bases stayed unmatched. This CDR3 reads CAISPGQGNEQFF. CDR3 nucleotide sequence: TGTGCCATCTCTCCGGGACAGGGCAATGAGCAGTTCTTC.

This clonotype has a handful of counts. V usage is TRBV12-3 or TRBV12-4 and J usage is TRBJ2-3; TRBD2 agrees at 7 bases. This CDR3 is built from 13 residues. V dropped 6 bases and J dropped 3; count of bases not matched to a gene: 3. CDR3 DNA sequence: TGTGCCAGCAGATCTAGCGGAACAGATACGCAGTATTTT. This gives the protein CASRSSGTDTQYF.

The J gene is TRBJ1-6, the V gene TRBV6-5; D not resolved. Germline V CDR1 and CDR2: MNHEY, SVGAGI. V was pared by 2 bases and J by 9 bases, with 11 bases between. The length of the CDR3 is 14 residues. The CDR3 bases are TGTGCCAGCAGTTACGAAGGTCTCGCTTCACCCCTCCACTTT. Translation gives CASSYEGLASPLHF.

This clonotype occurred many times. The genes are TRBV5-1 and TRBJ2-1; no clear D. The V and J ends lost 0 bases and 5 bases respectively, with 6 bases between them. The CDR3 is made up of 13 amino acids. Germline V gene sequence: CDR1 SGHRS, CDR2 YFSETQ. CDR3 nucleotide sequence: TGCGCCAGCAGCTTGGGACCGGACAATGAGCAGTTCTTC. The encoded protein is CASSLGPDNEQFF.

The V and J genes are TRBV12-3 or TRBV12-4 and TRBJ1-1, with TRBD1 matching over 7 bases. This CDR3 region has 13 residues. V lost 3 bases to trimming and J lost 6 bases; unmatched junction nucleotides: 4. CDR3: CASSFEGAAEAFF. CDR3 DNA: TGTGCCAGCAGTTTTGAGGGGGCGGCTGAAGCTTTCTTT.

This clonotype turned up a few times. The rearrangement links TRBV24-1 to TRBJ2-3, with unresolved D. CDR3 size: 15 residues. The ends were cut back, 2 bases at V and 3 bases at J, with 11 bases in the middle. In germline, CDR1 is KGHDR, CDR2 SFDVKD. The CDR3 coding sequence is TGTGCCACCAGTGATTACACAGACCCAACAGATACGCAGTATTTT. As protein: CATSDYTDPTDTQYF.

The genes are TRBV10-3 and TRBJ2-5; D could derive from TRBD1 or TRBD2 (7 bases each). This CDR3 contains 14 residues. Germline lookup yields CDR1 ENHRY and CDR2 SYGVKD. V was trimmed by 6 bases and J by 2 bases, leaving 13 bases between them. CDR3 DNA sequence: TGTGCCATCAGGCGACAGGGAGGGCAAGAGACCCAGTACTTC. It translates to CAIRRQGGQETQYF.

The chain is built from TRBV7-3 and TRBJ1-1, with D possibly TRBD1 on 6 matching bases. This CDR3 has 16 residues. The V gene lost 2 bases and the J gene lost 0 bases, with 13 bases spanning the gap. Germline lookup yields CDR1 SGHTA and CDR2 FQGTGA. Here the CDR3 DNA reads TGTGCCAGCAGCTTATGGGGGGGCATCATGAACACTGAAGCTTTCTTT. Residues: CASSLWGGIMNTEAFF. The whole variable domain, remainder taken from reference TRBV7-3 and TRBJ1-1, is GAGVSQTPSNKVTEKGKYVELRCDPISGHTALYWYRQSLGQGPEFLIYFQGTGAADDSGLPNDRFFAVRPEGSVSTLKIQRTERGDSAVYLCASSLWGGIMNTEAFFGQGTRLTVV.

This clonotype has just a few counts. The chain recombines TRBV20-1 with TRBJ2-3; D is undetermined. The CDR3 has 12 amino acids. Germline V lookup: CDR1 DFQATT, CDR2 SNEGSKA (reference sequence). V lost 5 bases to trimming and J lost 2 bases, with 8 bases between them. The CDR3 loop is CSAAVATDTQYF. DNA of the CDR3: TGCAGTGCTGCGGTGGCCACAGATACGCAGTATTTT.

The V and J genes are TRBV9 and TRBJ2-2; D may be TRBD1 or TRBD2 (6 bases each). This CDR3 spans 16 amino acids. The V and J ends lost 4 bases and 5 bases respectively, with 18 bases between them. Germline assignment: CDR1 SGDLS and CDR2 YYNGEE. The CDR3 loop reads CASSSFTGGGTGELFF. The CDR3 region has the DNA TGTGCCAGCAGCTCCTTTACAGGAGGGGGGACCGGGGAGCTGTTTTTT.

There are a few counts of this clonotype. The CDR3 nucleotides are TGTGCCAGTAGTTCCCCCCCGGGACAGGCGGGAACACAAGAGACCCAGTACTTC. This sequence encodes CASSSPPGQAGTQETQYF. The chain couples TRBV19 to TRBJ2-5, with 8 bases lining up with TRBD1. The CDR3 runs to 18 residues. The V segment lost 5 bases and the J segment 2 bases; nucleotides outside the gene matches: 16. Germline V gene sequence: CDR1 LNHDA, CDR2 SQIVND (reference sequence).

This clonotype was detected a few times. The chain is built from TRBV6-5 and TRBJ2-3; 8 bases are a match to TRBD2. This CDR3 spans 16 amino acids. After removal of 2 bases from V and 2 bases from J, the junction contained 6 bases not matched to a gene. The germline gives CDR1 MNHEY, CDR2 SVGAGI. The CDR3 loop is CASSYRSSGDTDTQYF. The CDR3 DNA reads TGTGCCAGCAGTTACCGGAGTAGCGGGGACACAGATACGCAGTATTTT.

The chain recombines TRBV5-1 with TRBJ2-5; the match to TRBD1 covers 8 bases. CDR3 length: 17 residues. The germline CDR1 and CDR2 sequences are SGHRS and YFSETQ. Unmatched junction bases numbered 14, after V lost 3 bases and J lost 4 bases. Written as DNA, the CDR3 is TGCGCCAGCAGCTCGGGTCTCGACAGGGGCTGGGGAGAGACCCAGTACTTC. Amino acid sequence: CASSSGLDRGWGETQYF. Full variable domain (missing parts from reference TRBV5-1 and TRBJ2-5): KAGVTQTPRYLIKTRGQQVTLSCSPISGHRSVSWYQQTPGQGLQFLFEYFSETQRNKGNFPGRFSGRQFSNSRSEMNVSTLELGDSALYLCASSSGLDRGWGETQYFGPGTRLLVL.

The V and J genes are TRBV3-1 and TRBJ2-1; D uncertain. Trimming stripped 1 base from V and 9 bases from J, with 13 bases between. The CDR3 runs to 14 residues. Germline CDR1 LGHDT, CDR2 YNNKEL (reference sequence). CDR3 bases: TGTGCCAGCAGCCAAGGTACGGTCCAAGGTGAGCAGTTCTTC. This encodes CASSQGTVQGEQFF.

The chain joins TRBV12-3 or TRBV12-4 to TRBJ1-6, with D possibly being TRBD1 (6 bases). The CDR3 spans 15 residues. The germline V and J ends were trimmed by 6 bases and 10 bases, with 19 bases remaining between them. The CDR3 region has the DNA TGTGCCAGCAGCCCCGAGGGGGGGGCTGGATCACCCCTCCACTTT. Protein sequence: CASSPEGGAGSPLHF.

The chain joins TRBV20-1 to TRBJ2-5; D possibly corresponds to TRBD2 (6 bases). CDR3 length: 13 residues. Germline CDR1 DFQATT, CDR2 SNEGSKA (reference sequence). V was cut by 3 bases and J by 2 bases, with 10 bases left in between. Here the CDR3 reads CSASTGLQETQYF. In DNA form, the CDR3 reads TGCAGTGCTAGCACGGGACTTCAAGAGACCCAGTACTTC.

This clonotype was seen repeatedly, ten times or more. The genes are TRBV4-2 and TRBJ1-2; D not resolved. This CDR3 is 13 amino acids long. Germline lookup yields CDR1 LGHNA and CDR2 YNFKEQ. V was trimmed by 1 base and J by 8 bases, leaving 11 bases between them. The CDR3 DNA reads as TGTGCCAGCAGCCAAGCGGCCTTGGACGGCTACACCTTC. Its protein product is CASSQAALDGYTF.

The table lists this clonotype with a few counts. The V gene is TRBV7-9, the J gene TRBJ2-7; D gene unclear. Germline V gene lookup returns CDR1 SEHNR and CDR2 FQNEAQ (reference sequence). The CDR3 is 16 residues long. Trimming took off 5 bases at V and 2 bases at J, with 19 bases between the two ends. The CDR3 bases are TGTGCCAGCAGCCTCGCTTCAGTAGGGAAGGCCTACGAGCAGTACTTC. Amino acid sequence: CASSLASVGKAYEQYF.